This T cell receptor (beta chain) comes out of a study of shared clonotypes between healthy human individuals. The assay was immunoSEQ multiplex PCR, and TCRdb's table has in-frame clones only and misses some. The sample shows some 680,000 clones, about three quarters of them seen only once. Germline V gene lookup returns CDR1 SGHNT and CDR2 YYREEE (reference sequence). The length of the CDR3 is 16 residues. The J segment lost 5 bases and the V segment lost 4 bases, leaving 7 bases of the junction unmatched. Input material: memory CD4+ T cells sorted from blood. Subset meaning: CD45RA-negative fraction. The V gene is TRBV5-4, the J gene TRBJ2-3; TRBD2 aligns across 13 bases. The clonotype was recovered from a woman in her 30s in good health. The CDR3 nucleotides read TGTGCCAGCAGCCGGGGGGGACTAGCGGGACAAGATACGCAGTATTTT. Protein: CASSRGGLAGQDTQYF.